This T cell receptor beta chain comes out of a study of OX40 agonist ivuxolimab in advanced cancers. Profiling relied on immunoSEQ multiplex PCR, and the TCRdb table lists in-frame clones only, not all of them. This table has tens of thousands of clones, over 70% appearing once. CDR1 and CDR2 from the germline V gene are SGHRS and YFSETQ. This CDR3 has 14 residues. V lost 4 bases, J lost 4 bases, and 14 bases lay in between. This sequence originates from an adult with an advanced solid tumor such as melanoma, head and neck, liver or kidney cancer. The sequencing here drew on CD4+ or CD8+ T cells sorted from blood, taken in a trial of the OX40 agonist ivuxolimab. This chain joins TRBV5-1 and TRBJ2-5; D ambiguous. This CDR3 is CASSQGNSRETQYF. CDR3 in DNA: TGCGCCAGCAGCCAAGGGAATTCACGAGAGACCCAGTACTTC. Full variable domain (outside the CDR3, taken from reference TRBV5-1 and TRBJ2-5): KAGVTQTPRYLIKTRGQQVTLSCSPISGHRSVSWYQQTPGQGLQFLFEYFSETQRNKGNFPGRFSGRQFSNSRSEMNVSTLELGDSALYLCASSQGNSRETQYFGPGTRLLVL.